The 22 T cell receptor beta chains reported below all come from one sample, sequenced in a study of T cells and copy number aberrations in small-cell lung cancer. Here immunoSEQ multiplex PCR was the method, and the copy in TCRdb shows in-frame clones only, minus some. This table has about 1,300 clones, about 80% appearing once. The sequenced sample consisted of tumor tissue. The receptor source for this set is a woman aged 50 to 65 with small cell lung cancer.

The V gene is TRBV30, the J gene TRBJ2-5, with 8 nucleotides matching TRBD1. The J call may be in error: the DNA end matches TRBJ2-7 better. Germline V gene sequence: CDR1 GTSNPN, CDR2 SVGIG (reference sequence). The CDR3 runs 13 residues. Written as DNA, the CDR3 is TGTGCCTGGAGTGTAGGACAGGGTTACGAGCAGTACTTC. Amino acids: CAWSVGQGYEQYF.

The V call is TRBV6-5, the J call TRBJ2-5; D may match TRBD1 or TRBD2 (5 bases each). Per germline, CDR1 MNHEY and CDR2 SVGAGI. The CDR3 consists of 14 residues. V was trimmed by 2 bases and J by 0 bases, leaving 7 bases between them. CDR3 DNA: TGTGCCAGCAGTTACGGGACCTACCAAGAGACCCAGTACTTC. Translation gives CASSYGTYQETQYF.

The V call is TRBV6-5, the J call TRBJ2-7; 7 nucleotides align to TRBD1. Germline CDR1 MNHEY, CDR2 SVGAGI. The CDR3 length is 13 residues. Trimming took 5 bases from V and 4 from J; bases not matched to a gene: 5. The CDR3 protein is CASSVGQKYEQYF. Here the CDR3 DNA reads TGTGCCAGCAGTGTGGGACAGAAATACGAGCAGTACTTC.

The chain couples TRBV15 to TRBJ1-5; unclear D gene. Per germline, CDR1 LNHNV and CDR2 YYDKDF (reference sequence). There are 14 residues in the CDR3. The germline V and J ends were trimmed by 1 base and 1 base, with 5 bases remaining between them. The CDR3 spells CATSRVTSNQPQHF. Here the CDR3 DNA reads TGTGCCACCAGCAGAGTGACGAGCAATCAGCCCCAGCATTTT. Full variable domain (outside the CDR3, taken from reference TRBV15 and TRBJ1-5): DAMVIQNPRYQVTQFGKPVTLSCSQTLNHNVMYWYQQKSSQAPKLLFHYYDKDFNNEADTPDNFQSRRPNTSFCFLDIRSPGLGDTAMYLCATSRVTSNQPQHFGDGTRLSIL.

Note on this clone: Other DNA sequences within the sample encode an identical CDR3. The rearrangement links TRBV30 to TRBJ1-1, with 7 bases aligning to TRBD1. Germline assignment: CDR1 GTSNPN and CDR2 SVGIG (reference sequence). J lost 3 bases, V lost 8 bases, and 9 bases had no gene match. This CDR3 is 13 amino acids long. CDR3 sequence: CAAGDSADTEAFF. In nucleotides, the CDR3 is TGTGCCGCCGGGGACAGTGCCGACACTGAAGCTTTCTTT.

The chain carries TRBV30 and TRBJ1-4, with D maybe TRBD1 (5 bases). The CDR3 extends over 13 amino acids. V dropped 2 bases and J dropped 11 bases, with 15 bases sitting between them. The germline V gene has CDR1 GTSNPN and CDR2 SVGIG (reference sequence). The CDR3 DNA reads as TGTGCCTGGAGTAAAGGGGTTAATGGGAAACTGTTTTTT. Amino acids: CAWSKGVNGKLFF. The complete variable domain, with remaining parts taken from reference TRBV30 and TRBJ1-4, reads SQTIHQWPATLVQPVGSPLSLECTVEGTSNPNLYWYRQAAGRGLQLLFYSVGIGQISSEVPQNLSASRPQDRQFILSSKKLLLSDSGFYLCAWSKGVNGKLFFGSGTQLSVL.

V gene TRBV13 combines with J gene TRBJ2-2; 11 bases are shared with TRBD2. This CDR3 region has 17 residues. Germline values: CDR1 PRHDT, CDR2 FYEKMQ (reference sequence). The V gene end was trimmed by 5 bases and the J gene end by 6 bases; junction bases not matched to a gene: 11. CDR3 residues: CASSAPPGLAVAGELFF. Here the CDR3 DNA reads TGTGCCAGCAGCGCACCCCCGGGACTAGCGGTGGCCGGGGAGCTGTTTTTT.

This chain uses TRBV7-9 with TRBJ1-4; 8 nucleotides line up with TRBD1. This CDR3 contains 14 residues. Unmatched junction bases numbered 4, after V lost 5 bases and J lost 5 bases. In germline, CDR1 is SEHNR, CDR2 FQNEAQ (reference sequence). CDR3 protein: CASSGGQGNEKLFF. The DNA of the CDR3 is TGTGCCAGCAGCGGTGGACAGGGAAATGAAAAACTGTTTTTT.

The chain carries TRBV7-9 and TRBJ1-5; TRBD1 aligns across 8 bases. The germline V gene encodes CDR1 SEHNR and CDR2 FQNEAQ (reference sequence). This CDR3 is built from 14 residues. Germline trimming cut 6 bases from V and 5 bases from J; bases unmatched to any gene: 6. CDR3 loop: CASSQDRDYQPQHF. CDR3 in DNA: TGTGCCAGCAGTCAGGACAGGGATTATCAGCCCCAGCATTTT.

The chain recombines TRBV29-1 with TRBJ2-3; D unclear. Germline V lookup: CDR1 SQVTM, CDR2 ANQGSEA. V was shortened by 6 bases and J by 4 bases, with 11 bases between the two germline ends. The CDR3 runs to 12 residues. The CDR3 DNA reads TGCAGCGTCAAGCTCGGGTCAGATACGCAGTATTTT. The encoded protein is CSVKLGSDTQYF.

Of note for this clone: The junction departs from germline at one end; a sequencing error may be responsible. CDR3 nucleotides: TGTGCCTGGAGTGTAGTTGTTGAAGCTCTCTTT. Translated, it gives CAWSVVVEALF. The chain links TRBV30 to TRBJ1-1; D not resolved. Germline V gene sequence: CDR1 GTSNPN, CDR2 SVGIG (reference sequence). This CDR3 spans 11 amino acids.

The chain combines TRBV28 with TRBJ1-3; TRBD1 is a possible D gene (5 bases). The V end lost 6 bases, the J end lost 2 bases, and 17 bases lay between the germline ends. The CDR3 has 16 amino acids. Germline lookup yields CDR1 MDHEN and CDR2 SYDVKM. CDR3 sequence: CASSWPGGNAGNTIYF. CDR3 bases: TGTGCCAGCAGCTGGCCTGGGGGAAACGCTGGAAACACCATATATTTT.

This chain links TRBV11-2 with TRBJ2-7; the match to TRBD2 covers 7 bases. The germline gives CDR1 SGHAT, CDR2 FQNNGV. The CDR3 is made up of 14 amino acids. J was trimmed by 12 bases and V by 2 bases; bases with no gene match: 13. The CDR3 reads CASSLTRLADHTYF. CDR3 nucleotide sequence: TGTGCCAGCAGCTTAACGCGACTAGCCGATCACACGTACTTC. Filled out from reference TRBV11-2 and TRBJ2-7, the complete variable domain reads EAGVAQSPRYKIIEKRQSVAFWCNPISGHATLYWYQQILGQGPKLLIQFQNNGVVDDSQLPKDRFSAERLKGVDSTLKIQPAKLEDSAVYLCASSLTRLADHTYFGPGTRLTVT.

V usage is TRBV7-8 and J usage is TRBJ2-1; no clear D. Germline-derived CDR1 and CDR2 are SGHVS and FQNEAQ. V lost 5 bases, J lost 4 bases, and 15 bases lay in between. There are 15 residues in the CDR3. CDR3 in amino acids: CASSPSHGGYNEQFF. CDR3 DNA sequence: TGTGCCAGCAGCCCCTCCCATGGCGGATACAATGAGCAGTTCTTC. Full variable domain (missing parts from reference TRBV7-8 and TRBJ2-1): GAGVSQSPRYKVAKRGQDVALRCDPISGHVSLFWYQQALGQGPEFLTYFQNEAQLDKSGLPSDRFFAERPEGSVSTLKIQRTQQEDSAVYLCASSPSHGGYNEQFFGPGTRLTVL.

This chain links TRBV29-1 with TRBJ2-1; D gene uncertain. With 3 bases removed from V and 5 bases from J, the gap between germline ends came to 11 bases. Germline V gives CDR1 SQVTM, CDR2 ANQGSEA. This CDR3 is 13 amino acids long. The CDR3 reads CSVDIWENNEQFF. DNA of the CDR3: TGCAGCGTTGATATATGGGAAAACAATGAGCAGTTCTTC.

The V gene is TRBV19, the J gene TRBJ2-7; D is uncertain. CDR1 is LNHDA, CDR2 SQIVND, per germline (reference sequence). The ends were cut back, 5 bases at V and 4 bases at J, with 12 bases in the middle. CDR3 length: 13 amino acids. Here the CDR3 DNA reads TGTGCCAGTAGTGCTGGACGTCGGTACGAGCAGTACTTC. Translated: CASSAGRRYEQYF.

J is TRBJ1-1 and V is TRBV28; D is possibly TRBD1 (5 bases). V shed 6 bases and J shed 11 bases, with 22 bases lying between them. The CDR3 spans 14 residues. The germline V gene has CDR1 MDHEN and CDR2 SYDVKM. CDR3 bases: TGTGCCAGCAGACCAGGGAACATTCTGAAGCTGGCTTTCTTT. Encoded protein: CASRPGNILKLAFF.

The V call is TRBV25-1, the J call TRBJ2-3; the D is unclear. V lost 4 bases and J 6 bases, leaving 20 bases between the germline ends. Germline V gene lookup returns CDR1 MGHDK and CDR2 SYGVNS. This CDR3 comprises 16 residues. CDR3 nucleotide sequence: TGTGCCAGCAGTGGAGCCTGGGATGTACTGGCGGATACGCAGTATTTT. Translating gives CASSGAWDVLADTQYF.

This chain links TRBV5-1 with TRBJ2-3; D possibly corresponds to TRBD2 (6 bases). The V end was cut by 4 bases, the J end by 13 bases, with 16 bases between. Germline V gene data show CDR1 as SGHRS and CDR2 as YFSETQ. The CDR3 is 12 residues long. The CDR3 DNA follows: TGCGCCAGCAGCACCCTCGCGGGGTGGAAGTATTTT. Translated, it gives CASSTLAGWKYF.

The CDR3 here is CAWSVRRLTNEKLFF. The CDR3 coding sequence is TGTGCCTGGAGTGTTAGACGGCTAACTAATGAAAAACTGTTTTTT. This chain uses TRBV30 with TRBJ1-4; D gene unclear. Germline loops: CDR1 GTSNPN, CDR2 SVGIG (reference sequence). V shed 0 bases and J shed 1 base, with 9 bases lying between them. This CDR3 has 15 amino acids.

The chain combines TRBV6-5 with TRBJ1-6; D might be TRBD1 (6 bases). V lost 5 bases and J 5 bases, leaving 13 bases between the germline ends. CDR1 and CDR2 (germline): MNHEY, SVGAGI. This CDR3 has 15 amino acids. The CDR3 coding sequence is TGTGCCAGCAGTCGTACTAGGGGGAATAATTCACCCCTCCACTTT. Encoded protein: CASSRTRGNNSPLHF.

The CDR3 DNA reads as TGTGCCAGCAGACAGGGTATGCCCACAGATACGCAGTATTTT. This gives the protein CASRQGMPTDTQYF. V gene TRBV7-2 combines with J gene TRBJ2-3; tentatively, D is TRBD1 (6 bases). CDR1 and CDR2 (germline): SGHTA, FQGNSA. Trimming removed 6 bases at V and 2 bases at J, with 12 bases between. CDR3 length: 14 amino acids. Filled out from reference TRBV7-2 and TRBJ2-3, the complete variable domain reads GAGVSQSPSNKVTEKGKDVELRCDPISGHTALYWYRQSLGQGLEFLIYFQGNSAPDKSGLPSDRFSAERTGGSVSTLTIQRTQQEDSAVYLCASRQGMPTDTQYFGPGTRLTVL.